Listed below are T cell receptor beta chains from one sample, sequenced in a study of shared clonotypes between healthy human individuals. The data were produced by immunoSEQ multiplex PCR, yet TCRdb's version contains in-frame clones alone and is incomplete. The sample lists roughly 1,100,000 clones, about 77% seen once, with about 1.5% in the top ten. Sequencing was done on a sample of memory CD4+ T cells sorted from blood. These receptors were obtained from a man aged 18 to 29 in good health. CDR3s include the opening cysteine and the closing phenylalanine or tryptophan. Each record gives: clone size, J gene, V gene, D gene, CDR3 protein, CDR3 DNA. A D gene is named only where the DNA matches it firmly. For some rows the clone size is stated as once, few or many, or as a class when expanded; others skip it.

clone_size: many
j_call: TRBJ1-3
v_call: TRBV28
d_call: .
cdr3_aa: CASSPQSKGRPGNTIYF
cdr3_nt: TGTGCCAGCAGTCCCCAGTCCAAGGGCCGACCTGGAAACACCATATATTTT

clone_size: .
j_call: TRBJ2-3
v_call: TRBV5-4
d_call: .
cdr3_aa: CASSPDLPDTQYF
cdr3_nt: TGTGCCAGCAGCCCCGACCTACCAGATACGCAGTATTTT

clone_size: .
j_call: TRBJ2-6
v_call: TRBV7-2
d_call: TRBD1
cdr3_aa: CASSGTGAGANVLTF
cdr3_nt: TGTGCCAGCAGCGGAACAGGGGCTGGGGCCAACGTCCTGACTTTC

clone_size: .
j_call: TRBJ2-2
v_call: TRBV5-1
d_call: TRBD2
cdr3_aa: CASSFASGSSGELFF
cdr3_nt: TGCGCCAGCAGCTTCGCTAGCGGGAGTTCCGGGGAGCTGTTTTTT

clone_size: .
j_call: TRBJ2-7
v_call: TRBV7-2
d_call: .
cdr3_aa: CASSFPGNEQYF
cdr3_nt: TGTGCCAGCAGCTTTCCGGGCAACGAGCAGTACTTC

clone_size: once
j_call: TRBJ2-2
v_call: TRBV30
d_call: .
cdr3_aa: CAWSVSFWRSGELFF
cdr3_nt: TGTGCCTGGAGTGTGTCCTTCTGGAGGTCCGGGGAGCTGTTTTTT

clone_size: .
j_call: TRBJ1-5
v_call: TRBV6-6
d_call: .
cdr3_aa: CASSPQGPGAGQPQHF
cdr3_nt: TGTGCCAGCAGCCCCCAAGGACCCGGGGCGGGTCAGCCCCAGCATTTT

clone_size: few
j_call: TRBJ1-1
v_call: TRBV5-6
d_call: TRBD1
cdr3_aa: CASSLADRADTEAFF
cdr3_nt: TGTGCCAGCAGCTTGGCGGACAGGGCGGACACTGAAGCTTTCTTT

clone_size: .
j_call: TRBJ2-7
v_call: TRBV19
d_call: .
cdr3_aa: CASSIGKDWTSSYEQYF
cdr3_nt: TGTGCCAGTAGTATAGGGAAGGACTGGACGAGCTCCTACGAGCAGTACTTC

clone_size: .
j_call: TRBJ2-7
v_call: TRBV11-2
d_call: .
cdr3_aa: CASSSSAPDYEQYF
cdr3_nt: TGTGCCAGCAGCTCCTCGGCGCCGGACTACGAGCAGTACTTC

clone_size: .
j_call: TRBJ2-3
v_call: TRBV18
d_call: .
cdr3_aa: CASSRISGDTQYF
cdr3_nt: TGTGCCAGCTCACGGATTTCAGGGGATACGCAGTATTTT

clone_size: .
j_call: TRBJ1-1
v_call: TRBV6-6
d_call: TRBD1
cdr3_aa: CASSSTGGNTEAFF
cdr3_nt: TGTGCCAGCAGTTCCACAGGGGGAAACACTGAAGCTTTCTTT

clone_size: .
j_call: TRBJ2-1
v_call: TRBV6-6
d_call: .
cdr3_aa: CASSSWGNEQFF
cdr3_nt: TGTGCCAGCAGTTCTTGGGGAAATGAGCAGTTCTTC

clone_size: .
j_call: TRBJ2-1
v_call: TRBV7-9
d_call: .
cdr3_aa: CASSLSQGSSYNEQFF
cdr3_nt: TGTGCCAGCAGCTTATCCCAGGGAAGCTCCTACAATGAGCAGTTCTTC

clone_size: .
j_call: TRBJ2-1
v_call: TRBV7-9
d_call: TRBD1
cdr3_aa: CASSLGAPGQGSKEQFF
cdr3_nt: TGTGCCAGCAGCTTAGGGGCCCCGGGACAGGGGTCAAAGGAGCAGTTCTTC

clone_size: once
j_call: TRBJ2-5
v_call: TRBV7-2
d_call: .
cdr3_aa: CASSLVNFETQYF
cdr3_nt: TGTGCCAGCAGCTTAGTTAATTTCGAGACCCAGTACTTC

clone_size: .
j_call: TRBJ1-6
v_call: TRBV7-9
d_call: .
cdr3_aa: CASSLGQMISYNSPLHF
cdr3_nt: TGTGCCAGCAGCTTAGGGCAGATGATCTCCTATAATTCACCCCTCCACTTT

clone_size: .
j_call: TRBJ1-2
v_call: TRBV28
d_call: .
cdr3_aa: CASSEIGSYGYTF
cdr3_nt: TGTGCCAGCAGTGAGATAGGGAGCTATGGCTACACCTTC

clone_size: few
j_call: TRBJ1-4
v_call: TRBV27
d_call: TRBD1
cdr3_aa: CASSFGQANEKLFF
cdr3_nt: TGTGCCAGCAGTTTCGGACAGGCTAATGAAAAACTGTTTTTT

clone_size: .
j_call: TRBJ1-6
v_call: TRBV27
d_call: .
cdr3_aa: CASTGGGISSYNSPLHF
cdr3_nt: TGTGCCAGCACTGGCGGGGGGATTAGCTCCTATAATTCACCCCTCCACTTT

clone_size: .
j_call: TRBJ2-5
v_call: TRBV18
d_call: .
cdr3_aa: CASSPSPSREETQYF
cdr3_nt: TGTGCCAGCTCACCATCCCCGTCCAGGGAAGAGACCCAGTACTTC

clone_size: .
j_call: TRBJ2-2
v_call: TRBV11-2
d_call: TRBD2
cdr3_aa: CAIPGTSGRLSTGELFF
cdr3_nt: TGTGCCATCCCCGGGACTAGCGGGAGGTTGAGCACCGGGGAGCTGTTTTTT

clone_size: .
j_call: TRBJ1-4
v_call: TRBV6-1
d_call: TRBD1
cdr3_aa: CASSEYTGGNEKLFF
cdr3_nt: TGTGCCAGCAGTGAATACACAGGGGGAAATGAAAAACTGTTTTTT

clone_size: .
j_call: TRBJ2-7
v_call: TRBV28
d_call: .
cdr3_aa: CASSRLGGQGYEQYF
cdr3_nt: TGTGCCAGCAGTCGTTTGGGGGGGCAGGGATACGAGCAGTACTTC

clone_size: .
j_call: TRBJ2-7
v_call: TRBV5-5
d_call: TRBD2
cdr3_aa: CASSPGLADWYEQYF
cdr3_nt: TGTGCCAGCAGCCCAGGACTAGCGGACTGGTACGAGCAGTACTTC

clone_size: .
j_call: TRBJ2-3
v_call: TRBV30
d_call: .
cdr3_aa: CAWSGQGGTDTQYF
cdr3_nt: TGTGCCTGGAGTGGACAAGGGGGCACAGATACGCAGTATTTT